A selection of T cell receptor beta chains follows, all from one sample in a study of identical twins. One entry per CDR3 protein, called by TCRdb with MiXCR from the 5' RACE reads. The sample consists of about 290,000 distinct CDR3 sequences, roughly 10% of them appearing once. The same data also contributed to another study, on yellow fever vaccine responses in identical twins.

The material sequenced was CD8+ T cells sorted from blood. All receptors come from a woman in her late teens or twenties in good health. The CDR3 runs from the conserved cysteine through the conserved F or W. The D gene is left open where the match is weak. A clone size is listed for some rows: how often the clone was seen (once, few, many), or a class if it is expanded.

CDR3 DNA: TGTGCCACCCGGACTGATAGCTACGAGCAGTACTTC; CDR3 protein: CATRTDSYEQYF; clone size: NA; J gene: TRBJ2-7; D gene: NA; V gene: TRBV7-2
CDR3 DNA: TGCAGCGTTGAAAGGGATGGCGGCTACACCTTC; CDR3 protein: CSVERDGGYTF; clone size: few; J gene: TRBJ1-2; D gene: NA; V gene: TRBV29-1
CDR3 DNA: TGCGCCAGCAGCCTCGGACAGCAGCAGTACTTC; CDR3 protein: CASSLGQQQYF; clone size: few; J gene: TRBJ2-7; D gene: NA; V gene: TRBV4-1
CDR3 DNA: TGTGCCAGCAGCTTATCCTCTAGCGGAGCCCCATACGAGCAGTACTTC; CDR3 protein: CASSLSSSGAPYEQYF; clone size: NA; J gene: TRBJ2-7; D gene: TRBD2; V gene: TRBV11-2
CDR3 DNA: TGTGCCAGCAGCTCGTGGGGACAGGGGAGGGATTTAAACCGTTACTCCTACAATGAGCAGTTCTTC; CDR3 protein: CASSSWGQGRDLNRYSYNEQFF; clone size: few; J gene: TRBJ2-1; D gene: TRBD1; V gene: TRBV7-1
CDR3 DNA: TGTGCCAGCAGCGTAGCTTCCGGGGACCAAGAGACCCAGTACTTC; CDR3 protein: CASSVASGDQETQYF; clone size: many; J gene: TRBJ2-5; D gene: NA; V gene: TRBV9
CDR3 DNA: TGCGCCAGCAGCCAAGACAAAGAGAGTTTGTACGAGCAGTACTTC; CDR3 protein: CASSQDKESLYEQYF; clone size: many; J gene: TRBJ2-7; D gene: NA; V gene: TRBV4-3
CDR3 DNA: TGCAGTGCTAGAGTACTAGCGGATTACAATGAGCAGTTCTTC; CDR3 protein: CSARVLADYNEQFF; clone size: many; J gene: TRBJ2-1; D gene: TRBD2; V gene: TRBV20-1
CDR3 DNA: TGCGCCAGCAGCTTGAATCGGGATAGATACTACGAGCAGTACTTC; CDR3 protein: CASSLNRDRYYEQYF; clone size: NA; J gene: TRBJ2-7; D gene: NA; V gene: TRBV5-1
CDR3 DNA: TGCGCCAGCAGCTTGGGGACTAGTATGGTCAATGAGCAGTTCTTC; CDR3 protein: CASSLGTSMVNEQFF; clone size: few; J gene: TRBJ2-1; D gene: TRBD2; V gene: TRBV5-1
CDR3 DNA: TGTGCCAGCAGCTTAGTTGAGGGGTTTGATGGCTACACCTTC; CDR3 protein: CASSLVEGFDGYTF; clone size: few; J gene: TRBJ1-2; D gene: NA; V gene: TRBV7-6
CDR3 DNA: TGTGCCAGCAGTTTCCTCAGTAGGGCGGGGGAGACCCAGTACTTC; CDR3 protein: CASSFLSRAGETQYF; clone size: few; J gene: TRBJ2-5; D gene: NA; V gene: TRBV7-9
CDR3 DNA: TGCGCCAGCAGCTCCACGGACAAGGGATTGAGAACTGAAGCTTTCTTT; CDR3 protein: CASSSTDKGLRTEAFF; clone size: few; J gene: TRBJ1-1; D gene: NA; V gene: TRBV5-1
CDR3 DNA: TGTGCCAGCAGTGGGGGACAAGCCACCGGGGAGCTGTTTTTT; CDR3 protein: CASSGGQATGELFF; clone size: NA; J gene: TRBJ2-2; D gene: NA; V gene: TRBV27
CDR3 DNA: TGTGCCAGCGGGACCGGGGGCTACACCTTC; CDR3 protein: CASGTGGYTF; clone size: NA; J gene: TRBJ1-2; D gene: NA; V gene: TRBV12-3/TRBV12-4
CDR3 DNA: TGTGCCATACGGGGACTAGGCACCGGGGAGCTGTTTTTT; CDR3 protein: CAIRGLGTGELFF; clone size: many; J gene: TRBJ2-2; D gene: TRBD2; V gene: TRBV27
CDR3 DNA: TGCAGCGTTGAAAGGGCTAGCGGGGGGGAAGATACGCAGTATTTT; CDR3 protein: CSVERASGGEDTQYF; clone size: many; J gene: TRBJ2-3; D gene: TRBD2; V gene: TRBV29-1
CDR3 DNA: TGTGCCAGCAGCTCACGACTAGCGGTGGAGACCCAGTACTTC; CDR3 protein: CASSSRLAVETQYF; clone size: few; J gene: TRBJ2-5; D gene: TRBD2; V gene: TRBV7-9
CDR3 DNA: TGCAGTGCTCACATGGGGGTTTCCTACAATGAGCAGTTCTTC; CDR3 protein: CSAHMGVSYNEQFF; clone size: few; J gene: TRBJ2-1; D gene: NA; V gene: TRBV20-1
CDR3 DNA: TGCAGCGTTGGGGCCCCCCTAGCGGGGGATTCCTATTTTCCGGATACGCAGTATTTT; CDR3 protein: CSVGAPLAGDSYFPDTQYF; clone size: NA; J gene: TRBJ2-3; D gene: TRBD2; V gene: TRBV29-1
CDR3 DNA: TGCGCCAGCAGCGAGGAGGCAGGCTACTACTACGAGCAGTACTTC; CDR3 protein: CASSEEAGYYYEQYF; clone size: NA; J gene: TRBJ2-7; D gene: NA; V gene: TRBV5-1
CDR3 DNA: TGTGCCAGCAGGCTACAGGGCGCCAGTTCTGGGGCCAACGTCCTGACTTTC; CDR3 protein: CASRLQGASSGANVLTF; clone size: NA; J gene: TRBJ2-6; D gene: NA; V gene: TRBV4-2
CDR3 DNA: TGCAGCGTTGATACCGTGTGGGCTAGCGCTTCCTACGAGCAGTACTTC; CDR3 protein: CSVDTVWASASYEQYF; clone size: NA; J gene: TRBJ2-7; D gene: NA; V gene: TRBV29-1
CDR3 DNA: TGTGCCACCAGCAGAGATTTTGCCTCTGGGGCCAACGTCCTGACTTTC; CDR3 protein: CATSRDFASGANVLTF; clone size: few; J gene: TRBJ2-6; D gene: NA; V gene: TRBV15
CDR3 DNA: TGTGCCACCACAGGGGGCCGGGAGACCCAGTACTTC; CDR3 protein: CATTGGRETQYF; clone size: NA; J gene: TRBJ2-5; D gene: TRBD1; V gene: TRBV10-3
CDR3 DNA: TGTGCCAGCGAAGGTGGGACAGTGGGGAGCAATCAGCCCCAGCATTTT; CDR3 protein: CASEGGTVGSNQPQHF; clone size: few; J gene: TRBJ1-5; D gene: TRBD1; V gene: TRBV2
CDR3 DNA: TGTGCCAGCAGCCAGCCGTGGGACTACGAGCAGTACTTC; CDR3 protein: CASSQPWDYEQYF; clone size: many; J gene: TRBJ2-7; D gene: NA; V gene: TRBV6-2/TRBV6-3
CDR3 DNA: TGCAGCGTCGTCGGACCTGACTCCTACGAGCAGTACTTC; CDR3 protein: CSVVGPDSYEQYF; clone size: many; J gene: TRBJ2-7; D gene: NA; V gene: TRBV29-1
CDR3 DNA: TGTGCCACCAGTGATTCAAGCTACTCTAGCACAGATACGCAGTATTTT; CDR3 protein: CATSDSSYSSTDTQYF; clone size: NA; J gene: TRBJ2-3; D gene: NA; V gene: TRBV24-1
CDR3 DNA: TGTGCCAGCACCCTTAGGGGGGGAGAGAAACTGTTTTTT; CDR3 protein: CASTLRGGEKLFF; clone size: few; J gene: TRBJ1-4; D gene: NA; V gene: TRBV12-3/TRBV12-4
CDR3 DNA: TGTGCCAGCAGCCAAGATGGGACAGGTTTCGCCAACACCGGGGAGCTGTTTTTT; CDR3 protein: CASSQDGTGFANTGELFF; clone size: many; J gene: TRBJ2-2; D gene: TRBD1; V gene: TRBV14
CDR3 DNA: TGTGCCAGCAGCTTAGATCGTCCAGGGGTCTACGAGCAGTACTTC; CDR3 protein: CASSLDRPGVYEQYF; clone size: NA; J gene: TRBJ2-7; D gene: NA; V gene: TRBV11-2
CDR3 DNA: TGTGCCAGCAGTTTATCGGTGACGAAAGGCTACACCTTC; CDR3 protein: CASSLSVTKGYTF; clone size: many; J gene: TRBJ1-2; D gene: NA; V gene: TRBV27
CDR3 DNA: TGTGCCAGCAGCGGAATACTAGCGGGGGCCGTGGAGACCCAGTACTTC; CDR3 protein: CASSGILAGAVETQYF; clone size: many; J gene: TRBJ2-5; D gene: TRBD2; V gene: TRBV7-8
CDR3 DNA: TGTGCCAGCAGTGATGACCTTGGGGATTGGCAGCCCCAGCATTTT; CDR3 protein: CASSDDLGDWQPQHF; clone size: few; J gene: TRBJ1-5; D gene: NA; V gene: TRBV25-1
CDR3 DNA: TGCGCCAGCAGCCAAACCTCCAGGGTGGTGGGTGAAAAACTGTTTTTT; CDR3 protein: CASSQTSRVVGEKLFF; clone size: many; J gene: TRBJ1-4; D gene: NA; V gene: TRBV4-3
CDR3 DNA: TGTGCCAGTAGTATTTACGGCACTGAAGCTTTCTTT; CDR3 protein: CASSIYGTEAFF; clone size: NA; J gene: TRBJ1-1; D gene: NA; V gene: TRBV19
CDR3 DNA: TGTGCCTGGAGTGTGGGGGGCCAAAACACCGGGGAGCTGTTTTTT; CDR3 protein: CAWSVGGQNTGELFF; clone size: NA; J gene: TRBJ2-2; D gene: NA; V gene: TRBV30
CDR3 DNA: TGTGCCAGCAGAGGACAGTGGCTTGAAGCTTTCTTT; CDR3 protein: CASRGQWLEAFF; clone size: NA; J gene: TRBJ1-1; D gene: NA; V gene: TRBV6-5
CDR3 DNA: TGTGCCAGTAGTGAGAGTACTCTAGATACGCAGTATTTT; CDR3 protein: CASSESTLDTQYF; clone size: NA; J gene: TRBJ2-3; D gene: NA; V gene: TRBV28
CDR3 DNA: TGTGCCAGCTCGGGCGGGATCCGCCTCGGTGGGGAGCAGTTCTTC; CDR3 protein: CASSGGIRLGGEQFF; clone size: few; J gene: TRBJ2-1; D gene: NA; V gene: TRBV28
CDR3 DNA: TGCAGCGTTGAAGTAGGGGGCTTGTACACCTTC; CDR3 protein: CSVEVGGLYTF; clone size: many; J gene: TRBJ1-2; D gene: TRBD1; V gene: TRBV29-1
CDR3 DNA: TGTGCCATCAGTGAGTCTGGCAGGGCTAATGAAAAACTGTTTTTT; CDR3 protein: CAISESGRANEKLFF; clone size: NA; J gene: TRBJ1-4; D gene: NA; V gene: TRBV10-3
CDR3 DNA: TGTGCCAGCAGCGCCCCCCCCCGCTCCTACGAGCAGTACTTC; CDR3 protein: CASSAPPRSYEQYF; clone size: many; J gene: TRBJ2-7; D gene: NA; V gene: TRBV7-9
CDR3 DNA: TGTGCCAGCAGCCGGGGGCGGGAGGGATCCTACGAGCACTACTTC; CDR3 protein: CASSRGREGSYEHYF; clone size: NA; J gene: TRBJ2-7; D gene: TRBD2; V gene: TRBV3-1
CDR3 DNA: TGTGCCAGCAGCGTAGGTTCCAGTGAGCAGTTCTTC; CDR3 protein: CASSVGSSEQFF; clone size: NA; J gene: TRBJ2-1; D gene: NA; V gene: TRBV9
CDR3 DNA: TGTGCCAGCAGTAACTCCGCGGGACTAGCGGGGGGGAAACACTACAATGAGCAGTTCTTC; CDR3 protein: CASSNSAGLAGGKHYNEQFF; clone size: many; J gene: TRBJ2-1; D gene: TRBD2; V gene: TRBV12-3/TRBV12-4
CDR3 DNA: TGTGCCAGCAGTAACGCTCACCGACAGGCTGAAGCTTTCTTT; CDR3 protein: CASSNAHRQAEAFF; clone size: few; J gene: TRBJ1-1; D gene: NA; V gene: TRBV12-3/TRBV12-4
CDR3 DNA: TGTGCCAGCAGCTTAGCTAGCGGGGGGATCTACGAGCAGTACTTC; CDR3 protein: CASSLASGGIYEQYF; clone size: NA; J gene: TRBJ2-7; D gene: TRBD2; V gene: TRBV7-6
CDR3 DNA: TGTGCCAGCAGGTGGGACGGCTCCTACGAGCAGTACTTC; CDR3 protein: CASRWDGSYEQYF; clone size: many; J gene: TRBJ2-7; D gene: NA; V gene: TRBV12-3/TRBV12-4
CDR3 DNA: TGTGCCAGCAGTCCCTGGACAGGTTACAATGAGCAGTTCTTC; CDR3 protein: CASSPWTGYNEQFF; clone size: NA; J gene: TRBJ2-1; D gene: TRBD1; V gene: TRBV28
CDR3 DNA: TGCAGCGTTGAAGAAGCGGAGGGCACAGATACGCAGTATTTT; CDR3 protein: CSVEEAEGTDTQYF; clone size: few; J gene: TRBJ2-3; D gene: NA; V gene: TRBV29-1
CDR3 DNA: TGTGCCAGCAGCTTAGTTACTAGGAACGAGCAGTACTTC; CDR3 protein: CASSLVTRNEQYF; clone size: many; J gene: TRBJ2-7; D gene: NA; V gene: TRBV7-2
CDR3 DNA: TGTGCCAGCAGCTTATCCGTCCGGAGCTCCTACGAGCAGTACTTC; CDR3 protein: CASSLSVRSSYEQYF; clone size: NA; J gene: TRBJ2-7; D gene: NA; V gene: TRBV7-2
CDR3 DNA: TGTGCCAGCAGCTCACACGGACCTGAGGAAAAACTGTTTTTT; CDR3 protein: CASSSHGPEEKLFF; clone size: NA; J gene: TRBJ1-4; D gene: NA; V gene: TRBV7-9
CDR3 DNA: TGTGCCAGCAGGTCGGGACTAGCGGGGTCAGATACGCAGTATTTT; CDR3 protein: CASRSGLAGSDTQYF; clone size: many; J gene: TRBJ2-3; D gene: TRBD2; V gene: TRBV6-4
CDR3 DNA: TGTGCCAGCAGTTACTCCCTAGCGGGAGCGGGGGATACGCAGTATTTT; CDR3 protein: CASSYSLAGAGDTQYF; clone size: NA; J gene: TRBJ2-3; D gene: TRBD2; V gene: TRBV6-2/TRBV6-3
CDR3 DNA: TGTGCCAGCAGTAGGTTCCATGAGCAGTTCTTC; CDR3 protein: CASSRFHEQFF; clone size: NA; J gene: TRBJ2-1; D gene: NA; V gene: TRBV25-1